This T cell receptor beta chain was sequenced in a study of blood T cell repertoires in COVID-19 (dated by TCRdb to 2018 to 2021). Background for the entire study: The collaborator samples originated in the United States, Italy and Spain and spanned the acute and convalescent phases of COVID-19. The prospective study material was composed of cDNA or gDNA derived from T cells, B-cell-depleted T cells, or PBMCs. Subjects who had been exposed to COVID-19, were actively infected with it, or had recovered from it provided the deeply sampled blood TCRbeta repertoires that made up the dataset. A freely available public database, intended as a resource for researchers studying the immune response to SARS-CoV-2, is where the repertoires were released. Samples came from the ongoing ImmuneRACE study (first 160 participants) plus 1,254 subjects from 6 global collaborators. The sample metadata nearly always contained a de-identified subject ID, COVID-19 status, age in years and sex. Where HLA class I and class II types were available, the types were taken from metadata supplied by the sample provider, not from assay-based typing. The paper as a whole reports these results and caveats: The amount of clinical and demographic metadata varied by source and participant and was provided uncurated.

Enrolling through a virtual design, the prospective study's participants ranged in age from roughly 18 to 100 years and lived across roughly 24 United States geographic areas. In the prospective study, cohorts were assigned on the basis of participant-reported clinical history obtained from a screening survey and a study questionnaire. In the prospective study, whole blood, serum and a nasopharyngeal or oropharyngeal swab were collected from each participant by mobile phlebotomists. Over a roughly 2-month period, participants in the prospective study had the option of providing additional blood draws and questionnaires. Prospective study blood samples were shipped either frozen or at room temperature before DNA extraction. The immunoSEQ Assay, a bias-controlled multiplex PCR, was used to amplify TCRbeta CDR3 regions from genomic DNA. The paper's data handling went like this. Nucleated cell counts per sample were estimated from amplification of reference gene primers within the assay. To quantify the absolute abundance of each unique TCRbeta CDR3 rearrangement, sequence reads were collapsed and filtered. Productive Simpson clonality was computed per sample as the square root of Simpson's diversity index over productive rearrangements. TCRdb obtained this table from immuneACCESS and retained in-frame rearrangements with V and J assigned. These tables miss some clones; where compared with another copy, unresolved V genes account for less than half of the shortfall, and the remainder is unexplained. That table is the source of V, J and clone size, and D and trimming were worked out from the DNA. This sample holds a few hundred thousand clones; around 91% were observed only once. About 4.5% of the sample is in the top ten clones.

Looking up the germline V gene yields CDR1 KGHSH and CDR2 LQKENI. Inclusive of the bounding cysteine and phenylalanine, the CDR3 is 14 residues long. Just CDR3 DNA is preserved here, 42 bases in frame from base 1. The germline V end is reduced by 6 bases and the J end by 4 bases; junction bases left unmatched: 7. This clone was counted ten times or more. There is no known antigen for this receptor. No much larger clone is present one base from it, and per-base qualities are unavailable. The receptor's source is a woman younger than 30 with acute COVID-19. Here the chain combines TRBV18 and TRBJ1-2, and 8 bases in between align with TRBD1. Source material: PBMCs or T cells enriched from blood (not recorded which). The CDR3 is CASSLQGAGYGYTF. The nucleotide sequence is TGTGCCAGCTCCCTCCAGGGGGCTGGCTATGGCTACACCTTC.